This T cell receptor (beta chain) originates from a study of T cells in Graves' hyperthyroidism and ophthalmopathy (dated 2019 in TCRdb). Notes on the research overall: TCR V-J signatures able to tell the groups apart were searched for in a discovery cohort of 100 or so patients, of whom 43 had Graves' ophthalmopathy and under 65 had stable Graves' hyperthyroidism. Once sampling was done, hyperthyroidism patients were given methimazole at a starting dose of 30 mg daily, whereas ophthalmopathy patients were given high-dose intravenous methylprednisolone. The 100 or so discovery patients were randomly split 7:3 into training and test sets. In addition, the study compared T-cell repertoires in thyroid tissue and in blood from over 5 Graves' hyperthyroidism patients. The paper describes TCR Vbeta CDR3 sequencing of 130 to 150 peripheral blood samples, made up of approximately 40 ophthalmopathy patients, approximately 73 hyperthyroidism patients and 17 progressor patients. An independent validation cohort of around 19 hyperthyroidism patients and about 16 patients who later progressed to ophthalmopathy tested prospective prediction of ophthalmopathy. Overall study outcomes, separate from this receptor: In cross-validation, a model built on a 13 V-J signature told ophthalmopathy apart from stable hyperthyroidism with 85% to 90% sensitivity and roughly 82% specificity, and in testing the same model reached 80%/75%. In validation, the model predicted progression to ophthalmopathy with approximately 71% sensitivity and roughly 75% specificity, a median of 6.5 months before onset. Most expanded thyroid clonotypes (frequency above 0.001) were also detected in blood, suggesting blood repertoires may reflect thyroid immune responses. Sample size was not statistically predetermined, and blinding of investigators to group allocation was not performed.

The TCR beta CDR3 regions were amplified from RNA transcripts. A first-round RT-PCR of the TCR CDR3 used the HTBI primer set with the Qiagen OneStep RT-PCR kit. Libraries were constructed in a second round of multiplex PCR, after which size selection and purification were performed. The libraries were sequenced on an Illumina HiSeq2000 using paired-end 100 bp reads. In the paper's pipeline: SOAPnuke was used to process the raw data, throwing out any read that contained adapters or uncalled bases, had a mean Phred below 15, or lacked an exact constant-primer or identifier match. COPE v1.2.5 was used to merge the high-quality paired reads, and each unique nucleotide sequence was defined as a clonotype. Clonotypes were aligned to IMGT TRBV, TRBD and TRBJ reference segments using MiTCR v1.1. Analysis was restricted to V-J combinations with a frequency above 0.0001, which covered roughly 99% of repertoires. A TCS score was defined as the ratio between F50 (clonal expansion) and ExV (chaos), using BLOSUM62-based TCRdist between CDR3 peptides within each V-J. Welch's t-statistics and random forest reduced fewer than 600 V-J features to about 12, which were used in a naive Bayes classifier (R e1071). Thyroid-blood repertoire similarity was quantified with the Morisita-Horn index. TCRdb redid the processing of the public reads, applying fastp at Q25 and MiXCR, and retained in-frame beta chains. A single entry per CDR3 protein holds the most common genes and DNA from its merged rows. It is TCRdb's table, rather than the study itself, that gives the V and J calls and clone size. This sample is represented by around 620,000 distinct CDR3 sequences; roughly 46% of them were singletons. Together, the top ten hold around 17% of the sample.

Comment on this clonotype: Its antigen target is currently unknown. One base away there is no much larger clone; base qualities are not given.

The study excluded patients with uncontrolled infections, other autoimmune diseases, pregnancy or lactation. Diagnoses relied on clinical symptoms, serum thyroxine and TRAb, thyroid ultrasound and orbital computed tomography. Total RNA was extracted with Trizol reagent, and quality was checked on an Agilent 2100 Bioanalyzer. Sequenced: peripheral blood or thyroid tissue (not recorded which). The receptor was isolated from an adult woman with Graves' disease, either hyperthyroidism or ophthalmopathy (not recorded which).

The CDR3 here reads CASSLSCSGNTIYF. The DNA sequence is as follows: TGTGCCAGCAGTTTGAGCTGCTCTGGAAACACCATATATTTT. The rearranged chain carries TRBV27 and TRBJ1-3, with the D gene not clear enough to name. The germline V gene (reference sequence) yields MNHEY for CDR1 and SMNVEV for CDR2. From the cysteine up to the phenylalanine, the CDR3 has a length of 14 residues. The kept DNA is CDR3 alone, 42 bases in frame from the first base. The germline ends are 6 bases apart after V is trimmed by 3 bases and J by 0 bases.